This T cell receptor beta chain was obtained from a study of cytomegalovirus exposure and HLA in healthy donors. General study findings and limits: High specificity and sensitivity for cytomegalovirus status were reported for the classifier. Later, an analysis found that TCR clusters from the first cohort tended to co-occur in the roughly 110 validation repertoires.

A remark on this clone: What it binds is not known.

V dropped 3 bases and J dropped 0 bases, with 8 bases sitting between them. CDR1 and CDR2 (germline): LGHNA, YNFKEQ. The CDR3 contains 15 residues. Sequenced by immunoSEQ multiplex PCR; TCRdb stores in-frame clones only, minus some. The data contain 85,000 to 120,000 clones, around 89% of them singletons. V and J are TRBV4-2 and TRBJ1-4, with D possibly matching TRBD1 (6 bases). Sequencing used PBMCs. This TCR was sampled from a woman younger than 30 in good health and CMV-seropositive. This CDR3 is CASSQDRATNEKLFF. The CDR3 coding sequence is TGTGCCAGCAGCCAGGACAGAGCAACTAATGAAAAACTGTTTTTT.